This T cell receptor (beta chain) derives from a study of blood T cell repertoires in COVID-19. Study details: Samples taken during acute and convalescent COVID-19 were collected in the United States, Italy and Spain. From T cells, B-cell-depleted T cells, or PBMCs came the material, which was cDNA or gDNA.

In the original workflow: Reference gene primer amplification gave estimated nucleated cell counts. Profiling relied on immunoSEQ multiplex PCR, and the TCRdb table lists in-frame clones only, not all of them. That table gives V, J and clone size, and the DNA gave D and trimming. The sample carries about 200,000 clones, more than 65% recorded once. V lost 6 bases, J lost 8 bases, and 2 bases stayed unmatched. Per germline, CDR1 MNHEY and CDR2 SVGAGI. This CDR3 region has 13 residues. V is TRBV6-5 and J is TRBJ2-1; 12 bases line up with TRBD2. Material: peripheral blood. The sequence came from a human donor in a cohort sampled during active COVID-19. This CDR3 reads CASRTSGSYEQFF. The CDR3 DNA is TGTGCCAGCAGGACTAGCGGGAGTTATGAGCAGTTCTTC.